The 26 T cell receptor beta chains below come from one sample, sequenced in a study of breast tumors, draining lymph nodes, adjacent tissues. TCRdb called the multiplex PCR reads again in MiXCR, with one record for every CDR3 protein. Of some 120,000 distinct CDR3 sequences listed, 15% to 20% are singletons. Samples came from axillary lymph nodes draining the breast cancer. Source material: axillary lymph node tissue. The receptors here all came from a female donor with breast cancer. Some clones in this sample may be carry-over from other donors' samples.

This clonotype showed up many times. The CDR3 here is CASSATSPSPLHF. The CDR3 DNA reads as TGTGCCAGCAGCGCTACCTCCCCTTCACCCCTCCACTTT. This chain uses TRBV7-8 with TRBJ1-6; D ambiguous. The germline CDR1 and CDR2 sequences are SGHVS and FQNEAQ. The V end lost 5 bases, the J end lost 9 bases, and 11 bases lay between the germline ends. The CDR3 runs 13 residues.

This clonotype was seen repeatedly, ten times or more. CDR3 residues: CSAERSSYNEQFF. In nucleotides, the CDR3 is TGCAGTGCCGAGCGCAGCTCCTACAATGAGCAGTTCTTC. The V call is TRBV20-1, the J call TRBJ2-1, with no clear D. The CDR3 runs to 13 residues. Trimming cost V 6 bases and J 0 bases, with 9 bases left between them. Germline V lookup: CDR1 DFQATT, CDR2 SNEGSKA (reference sequence).

This clonotype was recorded at least ten times. The CDR3 protein is CATSSRDYNEQFF. CDR3 nucleotide sequence: TGTGCCACCAGCAGTCGGGACTACAATGAGCAGTTCTTC. The chain employs TRBV15 and TRBJ2-1, with D tentatively TRBD2 (5 bases). This CDR3 comprises 13 residues. Germline CDR1 LNHNV, CDR2 YYDKDF (reference sequence). The V end was cut by 3 bases, the J end by 3 bases, with 6 bases between. Looking up the rest from reference TRBV15 and TRBJ2-1 gives the full variable domain: DAMVIQNPRYQVTQFGKPVTLSCSQTLNHNVMYWYQQKSSQAPKLLFHYYDKDFNNEADTPDNFQSRRPNTSFCFLDIRSPGLGDTAMYLCATSSRDYNEQFFGPGTRLTVL.

In its sample, this clonotype was seen many times. The chain joins TRBV20-1 to TRBJ1-2, with D tentatively TRBD1 (6 bases). Trimming removed 4 bases from V and 4 bases from J, with 16 bases in between. Germline-derived CDR1 and CDR2 are DFQATT and SNEGSKA (reference sequence). There are 14 residues in the CDR3. The CDR3 nucleotides read TGCAGTGCTAATCAAGAACAGGGCATCTATGGCTACACCTTC. Its protein product is CSANQEQGIYGYTF.

Remarks on this clonotype: Just one base apart from a much larger clone, this may be a read error. This chain links TRBV7-9 with TRBJ1-4; no definite D call. The germline V gene has CDR1 SEHNR and CDR2 FQNEAQ (reference sequence). The CDR3 runs 17 residues. V was shortened by 1 base and J by 5 bases, with 17 bases between the two germline ends. CDR3 DNA: TGTGCCAGCAGCTTAGAAACTGGGAGGGCTCTGAATGAAAAACTGTTTTTT. It encodes CASSLETGRALNEKLFF.

This clonotype was detected only a few times. This could be a read error, since a much larger clone is one nucleotide away. The V and J genes are TRBV7-3 and TRBJ2-3; no clear D. The CDR3 is 13 amino acids. From germline, CDR1 is SGHTA and CDR2 FQGTGA. Trimming left V 2 bases short and J 2 bases short, with 5 bases between. The CDR3 reads CASSLGPTDTQYF. DNA of the CDR3: TGTGCCAGCAGCTTAGGCCCCACAGATACGCAGTATTTT.

V gene TRBV28 combines with J gene TRBJ1-3, with a tentative D call TRBD1 (5 bases). CDR1 and CDR2 from the germline V gene are MDHEN and SYDVKM. Trimming left V 6 bases short and J 1 base short, with 13 bases between. CDR3 size: 15 residues. The CDR3 reads CASRTQGSSGNTIYF. The CDR3 region has the DNA TGTGCCAGCAGGACCCAGGGCTCGTCTGGAAACACCATATATTTT.

For this clonotype: A much larger clonotype is one base distant, so this may be a read error. V gene TRBV19 combines with J gene TRBJ2-7, with a tentative D call TRBD2 (5 bases). The CDR3 contains 14 residues. CDR1 is LNHDA and CDR2 is SQIVND in the germline V gene (reference sequence). V lost 8 bases and J lost 4, with 18 bases in between. The CDR3 spells CASGPRAEGYEQYF. In DNA, the CDR3 is TGTGCCAGTGGTCCCCGGGCCGAGGGTTACGAGCAGTACTTC.

This clonotype was counted many times. This rearrangement joins TRBV20-1 to TRBJ2-7; perhaps TRBD1 as D (6 bases). This CDR3 is built from 19 residues. Between the trimmed V and J ends, which lost 3 bases and 4 bases, there was a span of 31 bases. CDR1 and CDR2 (germline): DFQATT, SNEGSKA (reference sequence). The CDR3 bases are TGCAGTGCTAGCGCCCGACGAGTGGGGTCGATACAGGGAATTTACGAGCAGTACTTC. Residues: CSASARRVGSIQGIYEQYF.

At least ten counts were recorded for this clonotype. The gene calls are TRBV4-1 and TRBJ2-7; 7 bases are a match to TRBD1. The CDR3 loop spans 17 amino acids. Unmatched junction bases numbered 10, after V lost 1 base and J lost 1 base. Germline assignment: CDR1 MGHRA and CDR2 YSYEKL. The CDR3 protein is CASSQARTGGISYEQYF. DNA for the CDR3: TGCGCCAGCAGCCAAGCGAGGACAGGAGGTATTTCCTACGAGCAGTACTTC.

This clonotype was recorded at least ten times. The junction departs from the called germline gene at one end, perhaps through a read error. The CDR3 sequence is CAGSYRGEETQYF. The CDR3 nucleotides read TGTGCCGGCAGTTACCGGGGCGAAGAGACCCAGTACTTC. V usage is TRBV5-4 and J usage is TRBJ2-5; the D call may be TRBD1 or TRBD2 (5 bases each). In germline, CDR1 is SGHNT, CDR2 YYREEE (reference sequence). There are 13 residues in the CDR3.

In its sample, this clonotype was seen many times. V usage is TRBV5-1 and J usage is TRBJ2-2, with 13 bases that match TRBD2. The CDR3 runs to 16 residues. V shed 4 bases, J shed 6 bases, and the junction held 6 bases outside the gene matches. Germline V gene lookup returns CDR1 SGHRS and CDR2 YFSETQ. The CDR3 DNA reads TGCGCCAGCAGCACCGGGACTAGCGGGACCCCCGGGGAGCTGTTTTTT. This encodes CASSTGTSGTPGELFF.

The rearrangement uses TRBV7-9 and TRBJ1-1, with D possibly matching TRBD1 (5 bases). The germline V gene has CDR1 SEHNR and CDR2 FQNEAQ (reference sequence). This CDR3 has 13 amino acids. The ends were cut back, 3 bases at V and 4 bases at J, with 9 bases in the middle. CDR3 residues: CASSLSGITEAFF. CDR3 nucleotide sequence: TGTGCCAGCAGCTTGTCAGGGATCACTGAAGCTTTCTTT.

This clonotype occurred many times. V usage is TRBV29-1 and J usage is TRBJ2-7; 10 bases are shared with TRBD2. V shed 4 bases, J shed 0 bases, and the junction held 0 bases outside the gene matches. CDR3 length: 13 residues. Germline CDR1 and CDR2: SQVTM and ANQGSEA. CDR3 amino acids: CSVVAGGSYEQYF. CDR3 DNA sequence: TGCAGCGTTGTAGCGGGGGGCTCCTACGAGCAGTACTTC.

This clonotype was seen repeatedly, ten times or more. The chain is built from TRBV6-6 and TRBJ2-2; D is unresolved. The V end lost 7 bases, the J end lost 3 bases, and 9 bases lay between the germline ends. CDR1 MNHNY and CDR2 SVGAGI come from the germline V gene (reference sequence). This CDR3 spans 13 amino acids. Here the CDR3 DNA reads TGTGCCAGCAACGAAGCGTACACCGGGGAGCTGTTTTTT. Translated: CASNEAYTGELFF.

As to this clonotype: A single base separates this from a much larger clone, so it may be a read error. V is TRBV7-9 and J is TRBJ2-5; 7 bases align to TRBD2. The CDR3 runs 14 residues. The junction had 5 bases not matched to a gene; V was cut back by 3 bases and J by 4 bases. The V gene's germline CDR1 is SEHNR and CDR2 FQNEAQ (reference sequence). The CDR3 sequence: CASSFILAAETQYF. CDR3 bases: TGTGCCAGCAGCTTTATCCTAGCGGCAGAGACCCAGTACTTC.

Notes on this clonotype: Being one base from a much bigger clone, this may be a read error. The chain employs TRBV6-1 and TRBJ2-1, with 10 bases lining up with TRBD1. Germline values: CDR1 MNHNS, CDR2 SASEGT. The CDR3 totals 15 residues. CDR3 in amino acids: CASSGRTGGGGEQSF. CDR3 DNA sequence: TGTGCCAGCAGTGGTCGGACAGGGGGGGGAGGTGAGCAGTCCTTC.

Many counts were recorded for this clonotype. This chain links TRBV15 with TRBJ2-3; no clear D gene. The CDR3 extends over 16 amino acids. CDR1 and CDR2 from the germline V gene are LNHNV and YYDKDF (reference sequence). V was clipped by 1 base and J by 0 bases, with 11 bases between them. This CDR3 is CATSRATITSTDTQYF. The CDR3 region has the DNA TGTGCCACCAGCAGAGCGACAATCACTAGCACAGATACGCAGTATTTT.

This clonotype appeared many times. This chain uses TRBV6-5 with TRBJ1-4; the D gene is possibly TRBD1 (5 bases). CDR3 length: 13 amino acids. Germline V lookup: CDR1 MNHEY, CDR2 SVGAGI. Trimming took 5 bases from V and 6 from J, leaving 10 bases between them. The CDR3 DNA reads as TGTGCCAGCAGTCAGATAGGGGATGAAAAACTGTTTTTT. It codes for CASSQIGDEKLFF.

This clonotype was observed many times. V usage is TRBV6-5 and J usage is TRBJ1-6; D remains unclear. Trimming took 0 bases from V and 11 from J, leaving 8 bases between them. The V gene's germline CDR1 is MNHEY and CDR2 SVGAGI. This CDR3 is 13 amino acids long. CDR3 in DNA: TGTGCCAGCAGTTACTCGAACGTTCCACCCCTCCACTTT. Residues: CASSYSNVPPLHF.

The table lists this clonotype with many counts. The rearrangement joins TRBV16 to TRBJ2-7; D gene uncertain. This CDR3 contains 12 residues. The germline V gene encodes CDR1 KGHSY and CDR2 FQNENV. V was pared by 0 bases and J by 3 bases, with 3 bases between. CDR3 amino acids: CASSQSGYEQYF. The CDR3 DNA reads as TGTGCCAGCAGCCAATCGGGCTACGAGCAGTACTTC.

This clonotype was found a few times. V is TRBV6-1 and J is TRBJ2-4; D is ambiguous. The length of the CDR3 is 13 residues. Germline assignment: CDR1 MNHNS and CDR2 SASEGT. The germline V and J ends were trimmed by 6 bases and 5 bases, with 11 bases remaining between them. The CDR3 region is CASRGTNENIQYF. In DNA, the CDR3 is TGTGCCAGCAGGGGTACGAATGAAAACATTCAGTACTTC.

This clonotype was counted ten times or more. CDR3 sequence reads: CASRLGRVANEKLFF. The DNA for the CDR3 is TGTGCCAGCAGACTGGGTCGGGTGGCTAATGAAAAACTGTTTTTT. The chain combines TRBV6-6 with TRBJ1-4; D is unresolved. With 6 bases removed from V and 3 bases from J, the gap between germline ends came to 14 bases. Per germline, CDR1 MNHNY and CDR2 SVGAGI (reference sequence). This CDR3 region has 15 residues.

This clonotype was found a few times. The chain couples TRBV4-1 to TRBJ2-6; the D is unclear. The V gene lost 4 bases and the J gene lost 0 bases, with 13 bases spanning the gap. This CDR3 region has 17 residues. CDR1 and CDR2 (germline): MGHRA, YSYEKL. CDR3 region: CASSRTTRSSGANVLTF. The CDR3 DNA sequence: TGCGCCAGCAGCCGCACGACACGTTCCTCTGGGGCCAACGTCCTGACTTTC.

The chain uses TRBV6-2 or TRBV6-3 and TRBJ1-1; D perhaps matches TRBD1 (6 bases). This CDR3 contains 13 residues. Germline-derived CDR1 and CDR2 are MNHEY and SVGEGT. The germline V and J ends were trimmed by 2 bases and 4 bases, with 8 bases remaining between them. CDR3 sequence: CASSYGGGTEAFF. CDR3 DNA: TGTGCCAGCAGTTACGGAGGGGGCACTGAAGCTTTCTTT.

This clonotype was seen at least ten times. The chain recombines TRBV15 with TRBJ2-7; TRBD1 aligns across 7 bases. The CDR3 extends over 16 amino acids. From germline, CDR1 is LNHNV and CDR2 YYDKDF (reference sequence). Germline trimming cut 1 base from V and 3 bases from J; bases unmatched to any gene: 9. The DNA for the CDR3 is TGTGCCACCAGCAGAGTGACCGGACAGGTGATCTACGAGCAGTACTTC. Translation: CATSRVTGQVIYEQYF. The variable domain in full, completed from reference TRBV15 and TRBJ2-7, reads DAMVIQNPRYQVTQFGKPVTLSCSQTLNHNVMYWYQQKSSQAPKLLFHYYDKDFNNEADTPDNFQSRRPNTSFCFLDIRSPGLGDTAMYLCATSRVTGQVIYEQYFGPGTRLTVT.